The entry that follows covers one T cell receptor beta chain sequence. CDR1 is PRHDT and CDR2 is FYEKMQ in the germline V gene (reference sequence). V lost 4 bases, J lost 8 bases, and 4 bases stayed unmatched. CDR3 length equals 14 residues. Using immunoSEQ multiplex PCR, the repertoire was profiled, and TCRdb retains in-frame clones only, with some absent. The sample has around 250,000 clones, around nine tenths seen once; the top ten hold roughly 0.92%. The data were obtained in a study of blood T cell repertoires in COVID-19. The sample comprised peripheral blood. The chain couples TRBV13 to TRBJ2-1, with 11 nucleotides matching TRBD1. The receptor comes from a woman in her thirties or forties who had recovered from COVID-19. The CDR3 reads CASSSTDRGHEQFF. The DNA of the CDR3 is TGTGCCAGCAGCTCTACGGACAGGGGGCATGAGCAGTTCTTC.